This T cell receptor beta chain was observed in a study of cytomegalovirus exposure and HLA in healthy donors (dated by TCRdb to 2016 to 2017). Context from the whole study: An earlier analysis of several hundred of the donors reported about 260 Gb of sequence data and approximately 120 million unique TCR beta sequences obtained from around 180 million T cells. Every discovery cohort repertoire had been produced on one sequencing platform. Typing coverage differed by locus: A, B, C, DRB1 and DQB1 were typed in about 629-640 donors, DQA1 in 522, DPA1 in 600 to 610, and DPB1 in approximately 450. To study patterns of TCR occurrence, a later analysis re-analyzed previously published TCR beta repertoires from 666 donors and added high-resolution HLA genotyping. Donor age, sex, ethnicity and CMV serostatus were compiled together with the repertoire data. Rather than using new phenotypic data, the later analysis identified candidate immune exposures from TCR beta sequences and from how often those sequences occurred across donors. Of the roughly 410 genotyped donors, 70% to 90% were placed in the genetic ancestry cluster associated with self-reported Caucasian donors. The study combined high-throughput TCR immunosequencing, statistical association of individual TCRs with disease status, and machine learning to predict cytomegalovirus infection status. Among around 400 genotyped donors of the cohort, an average of about 220,000 unique TCR beta nucleotide sequences was sequenced per donor, of which about 19% were non-productive. An earlier analysis of around 640 of the donors used high-throughput TCR beta sequencing to judge whether each TCR beta V gene segment behaved as functional or pseudogenic. Along with the roughly 670-subject first cohort, a separate validation cohort of over a hundred different subjects was used. The study profiled the T cell repertoires of approximately 700 subjects by immunosequencing and related them to cytomegalovirus serostatus. A later genetic analysis took genome-wide SNP genotypes for 398 of the 666 donors and used that subset as a discovery cohort. HLA typing included class I and class II loci at four-digit resolution. The study was designed to test whether signatures of past pathogen exposure could be identified by cataloging public T cell receptors. An early release covering just under 650 HLA-typed donors comprised about 290 gigabases of sequencing data and tens of millions of unique TCR sequences. A handful of DR-DQ haplotypes were handled as single units for association and clustering because linkage in the cohort was strong.

A distance of 16 bases separates the germline ends of V and J, which lose 4 bases and 7 bases respectively. Via the germline V gene (reference sequence), CDR1 is MNHEY and CDR2 SMNVEV. Including the terminal cysteine and phenylalanine, the CDR3 comprises 14 residues. Only the CDR3 part of the read is kept: 42 bases, read in frame from the first base. Study-wide findings and limitations: Sequencing depth was assumed to be roughly uniform across donors in the presence/absence analyses, though that assumption may not hold. In the study, approximately 160 TCR beta chains were listed as associated with cytomegalovirus. When HLA alleles, especially DR and DQ, strongly co-occurred, TCR associations were difficult to assign to individual alleles. The authors suggested that the approach could potentially be generalized to other disease states and immunological phenotypes. The only immune exposure information available for the cohort was CMV serostatus. In a later analysis, TCR association rates were found to vary across HLA loci, with the most associated TCRs seen for DRB1 alleles and the fewest for HLA-C alleles. A cluster of highly shared sequence variants was judged likely to be a technical artifact of the sequencing pipeline. A later genetic analysis associated a missense DCLRE1C variant with V-gene and J-gene trimming of TCR beta chains, and an independent cohort replicated the association. According to a later genetic analysis, donors in an Asian-associated ancestry cluster had fewer N-insertions in productive TCRs than the approximately 700-donor mean. Linkage disequilibrium might explain the correlated functional status among segregating V segments, but an unknown experimental factor could not be ruled out. Most TCR sequences were observed very rarely across donors, whereas some public TCRs were present in many individuals. At a false discovery rate of 0.05, a later analysis linked around 17,000 TCR beta sequences to specific HLA alleles. In this cohort, only TCR beta chains were sequenced, and detectable features were limited by the absence of alpha or paired-chain data. A further reported finding was that TCR beta sequences accurately predicted the HLA-A and HLA-B alleles for most subjects in the first cohort. An earlier analysis of around 540 of the donors showed that most TCR beta V segments appeared in productive rearrangements either about 87% or about 30% of the time, which broadly matched IMGT annotations. A later analysis found that HLA-associated TCR beta chains were more clonally expanded and had lower generation probabilities than equally common non-associated chains. Because HLA typing was missing for some donors at each locus, association tests included only the typed subset. Some IMGT-functional V segments, including TRBV6-2 and TRBV6-3, could not be told apart with the 87-base-pair reads, so those segments were excluded. Over 15 rarely observed V segments, including chromosome 9 orphons, were excluded from the earlier analysis of some 590 of the donors because counts were too low. Three of the identified cytomegalovirus-associated TCR beta chains were confirmed in vitro to be specific for cytomegalovirus antigens. In a later analysis, most CMV-associated TCR beta chains were found to appear HLA-restricted, with HLA associations seemingly driven largely by CMV exposure. A later analysis reported that several top co-occurrence clusters appeared linked to parvovirus B19, influenza, CMV and Epstein-Barr virus. Cytomegalovirus status was reported to be diagnosed by the classifier with high specificity and sensitivity in both the original and validation cohorts.

The cohort was made up of 666 healthy bone marrow donors. At the time of sampling, every cohort member was nominally healthy, though immune exposures that went unrecorded were likely present. The donor was CMV seropositive and belonged to the group of over 250 seropositive cohort members. Each donor provided a peripheral blood sample, and peripheral blood mononuclear cells were used for TCR beta sequencing. The Qiagen DNeasy Blood Extraction Kit was used to extract genomic DNA from the blood cell samples. Library construction relied on the immunoSEQ multiplex PCR assay. A mixture of 60 forward primers for TCR Vbeta segments and 13 reverse primers for TCR Jbeta segments was used in the multiplex PCR. The CDR3 region of rearranged TCR beta genes was amplified from genomic DNA by a multiplex PCR assay. Amplified TCR beta libraries were sequenced as 87-base-pair reads on the Illumina HiSeq System. The authors' pipeline ran thus. A later analysis tallied tens of millions of unique TCR beta chains across the 666 repertoires, and approximately 12 million of those chains were shared by two or more donors. Raw reads were error-corrected and collapsed into unique sequences with a nearest-neighbor algorithm that merged closely related sequences to remove PCR and sequencing errors. CDR3 sequences were aligned to IMGT reference sequences to assign V, D and J gene segments. For a sequence to be retained, a match of at least six nucleotides was required to both a V gene segment and a J gene segment. Rearrangements were classified as productive when the CDR3 lacked stop codons and remained in frame with V and J, and all other rearrangements were classified as non-productive. CDR3 was defined according to IMGT convention as the region running from the second conserved V-encoded cysteine to the conserved J-encoded phenylalanine. In an earlier analysis of approximately 590 of the donors, sequences lacking an unambiguous match to a single V gene segment were excluded. In an earlier analysis of approximately 550 of the donors, V segments were called functional above 56.7% productive rearrangements and were called segregating when the between-donor standard deviation exceeded 5%. A statistical classification framework was developed to diagnose cytomegalovirus status using the catalog of TCR beta chain sequences. In a later analysis, V and J genes were assigned by comparing TCR nucleotide sequences against IMGT/GENE-DB human TR gene sequences. The TCRdist pipeline was used in a later analysis to assign CDR3 sequences and most-parsimonious VDJ recombination scenarios. In a later analysis, every TCR beta chain was defined by the combination of its CDR3 amino acid sequence and its V-gene family, and reads without a unique V-gene family were dropped. As a way to deal with suspected cross-contamination and a sequencing artifact, a later analysis dropped hundreds of nucleotide sequences that were highly shared and had low generation probability. For each public chain, a later analysis derived a clonal expansion index from normalized ranks of inferred template counts within each repertoire. In a later analysis, generation probabilities were computed using a VDJ recombination model fitted to out-of-frame rearrangements, and the results were checked against IGoR. Hypergeometric tests were used in a later analysis to score TCR-TCR, TCR-HLA and TCR-CMV co-occurrence, with a repertoire-size bias correction applied to the TCR pairs. False discovery rates were estimated in a later analysis by permuting HLA or CMV assignments 20 times. In a later analysis, co-occurring TCRs were grouped using DBSCAN, and TCRdist sequence similarity was added for clustering within HLA-allele-positive subsets. For co-occurrence clustering, repertoires with fewer than 30,000 or more than 120,000 public chains were excluded, along with 4 to 6 repertoires with anomalous nucleotide sharing. TCRdb obtained this table from immuneACCESS and retained in-frame rearrangements with V and J assigned. These tables miss some clones; where compared with another copy, unresolved V genes account for less than half of the shortfall, and the remainder is unexplained. D and trimming come from the DNA, and the V and J calls and clone size come from that table. The sample table lists some 150,000 clones, about 76% of them with a count of one. Clones ranked in the top ten supply 7.7% of the sample.

This clone occurred a few times. Its antigen remains unidentified. Base-call qualities are not available, and no considerably larger clone is one nucleotide away. The receptor comes from a man aged 30 to 39 in good health and CMV-seropositive. The rearrangement combines TRBV27 with TRBJ1-2; TRBD1 is perhaps the D gene, given 5 matching bases. The sequencing input was PBMCs. The CDR3 has the sequence CASSSGVGRSGYTF. The bases read TGTGCCAGCAGTTCGGGGGTGGGGCGAAGTGGCTACACCTTC.